The next 20 T cell receptor beta chains were all read from a single sample in a study of identical twins. One entry per CDR3 protein, called by TCRdb with MiXCR from the 5' RACE reads. The sample includes 510,000 or so distinct CDR3 sequences, 15% of them seen just once. The same data also contributed to another study, on yellow fever vaccine responses in identical twins.

Sequencing was done on a sample of CD4+ T cells sorted from blood. The receptor source for this set is a woman between 18 and 29 years old in good health.

This clonotype has more than one count but fewer than ten. The chain links TRBV20-1 to TRBJ2-7, with 7 nucleotides matching TRBD1. Looked up from germline, CDR1 is DFQATT and CDR2 is SNEGSKA (reference sequence). CDR3 length equals 13 residues. After removal of 4 bases from V and 0 bases from J, the junction contained 3 bases not matched to a gene. The CDR3 loop reads CSATRTGSYEQYV. The CDR3 coding sequence is TGCAGTGCTACCCGGACAGGCTCCTACGAGCAGTACGTC.

The chain couples TRBV3-1 to TRBJ2-5; 14 bases map to TRBD2. The CDR3 is made up of 18 amino acids. J lost 4 bases, V lost 0 bases, and 7 bases had no gene match. Germline V gene sequence: CDR1 LGHDT, CDR2 YNNKEL (reference sequence). The CDR3 region is CASSQDRLAGGSGETQYF. CDR3 in DNA: TGTGCCAGCAGCCAAGATCGACTAGCGGGAGGGTCCGGAGAGACCCAGTACTTC.

The V call is TRBV19, the J call TRBJ1-1; D gene ambiguous. With 3 bases removed from V and 1 base from J, the gap between germline ends came to 6 bases. The germline V gene has CDR1 LNHDA and CDR2 SQIVND (reference sequence). This CDR3 contains 13 residues. The CDR3 region is CASSISWNTEAFF. In DNA form, the CDR3 reads TGTGCCAGTAGTATTAGCTGGAACACTGAAGCTTTCTTT.

This clonotype was counted only a few times. The chain joins TRBV25-1 to TRBJ2-1; 15 bases map to TRBD2. The length of the CDR3 is 20 residues. Germline CDR1 and CDR2: MGHDK and SYGVNS. V shed 4 bases, J shed 1 base, and the junction held 11 bases outside the gene matches. Written as DNA, the CDR3 is TGTGCCAGCAGTGGCTGGACTAGCGGGAGGGCCCTGAGGTCCTACAATGAGCAGTTCTTC. As protein: CASSGWTSGRALRSYNEQFF.

A few counts support this clonotype. This chain connects TRBV5-1 to TRBJ2-5; 7 bases map to TRBD1. The CDR3 length is 14 residues. Germline V gene data show CDR1 as SGHRS and CDR2 as YFSETQ. J gave up 0 bases and V 5 bases, and 4 bases lay outside the gene matches. CDR3 region: CASRKTGDQETQYF. CDR3 bases: TGCGCCAGCAGGAAAACAGGGGACCAAGAGACCCAGTACTTC.

J is TRBJ1-1 and V is TRBV3-1; D not certain. Trimming removed 1 base at V and 4 bases at J, with 7 bases between. Germline V CDR1 and CDR2: LGHDT, YNNKEL (reference sequence). This CDR3 has 13 residues. The CDR3 loop reads CASSQGGVTEAFF. Here the CDR3 DNA reads TGTGCCAGCAGCCAAGGGGGAGTCACTGAAGCTTTCTTT. Using reference TRBV3-1 and TRBJ1-1 for the parts outside the CDR3, the full variable domain is DTAVSQTPKYLVTQMGNDKSIKCEQNLGHDTMYWYKQDSKKFLKIMFSYNNKELIINETVPNRFSPKSPDKAHLNLHINSLELGDSAVYFCASSQGGVTEAFFGQGTRLTVV.

The chain uses TRBV7-9 and TRBJ1-2; 7 positions agree with TRBD1. Germline CDR1 is SEHNR and CDR2 is FQNEAQ (reference sequence). Trimming cost V 4 bases and J 6 bases; bases outside gene matches: 14. The CDR3 contains 16 residues. CDR3: CASSSHSQGRRDGYTF. CDR3 nucleotide sequence: TGTGCCAGCAGCTCTCATTCACAGGGGCGCCGGGATGGCTACACCTTC.

This clonotype has just a few counts. The chain joins TRBV7-7 to TRBJ2-7, with 8 bases fitting TRBD1. Germline lookup yields CDR1 SSHAT and CDR2 FNYEAQ (reference sequence). There are 16 residues in the CDR3. Trimming removed 3 bases from V and 2 bases from J; junction bases left unmatched: 9. CDR3 nucleotides: TGTGCCAGCAGCTTGACGAGGAAGGACAGGGCCTACGAGCAGTACGTC. Translating gives CASSLTRKDRAYEQYV.

The V gene is TRBV12-3 or TRBV12-4, the J gene TRBJ2-7; 10 bases fit TRBD1. Trimming cost V 4 bases and J 4 bases; bases outside gene matches: 7. The CDR3 totals 15 residues. As DNA, the CDR3 is TGTGCCAGCAGTTCGACCGGGACAGGGGATTACGAGCAGTACTTC. This sequence encodes CASSSTGTGDYEQYF.

The DNA for the CDR3 is TGTGCCAGCAGGGACGGGGGTTCTTCTCATTACGAGCAGTACGTC. This translates into CASRDGGSSHYEQYV. V and J are TRBV6-1 and TRBJ2-7; D might be TRBD2 (6 bases). Trimming removed 6 bases from V and 4 bases from J, with 19 bases in between. This CDR3 region has 15 residues. Germline CDR1 and CDR2: MNHNS and SASEGT.

This clonotype showed up just a few times. The genes are TRBV2 and TRBJ2-5; D is possibly TRBD1 (6 bases). The germline V gene has CDR1 SNHLY and CDR2 FYNNEI. The CDR3 contains 13 residues. The V end lost 7 bases, the J end lost 4 bases, and 13 bases lay between the germline ends. The CDR3 sequence: CASNRVPVETQYF. DNA for the CDR3: TGTGCCAGCAACAGGGTCCCGGTAGAGACCCAGTACTTC.

The rearrangement joins TRBV19 to TRBJ2-7; D tentatively fits TRBD1 or TRBD2 (5 bases each). V gave up 1 base and J gave up 0 bases, with 10 bases separating them. The CDR3 totals 15 residues. The germline V gene encodes CDR1 LNHDA and CDR2 SQIVND (reference sequence). The chain's CDR3 is CASSIALGVSYEQYF. DNA of the CDR3: TGTGCCAGTAGTATAGCCCTGGGGGTCTCCTACGAGCAGTACTTC.

Only a few counts were recorded for this clonotype. The chain joins TRBV9 to TRBJ2-3; 8 nucleotides match TRBD1. CDR3 length equals 13 residues. CDR1 is SGDLS and CDR2 is YYNGEE in the germline V gene. J gave up 6 bases and V 2 bases, and 2 bases lay outside the gene matches. CDR3 loop: CASSVNRGDTQYF. The CDR3 DNA is TGTGCCAGCAGCGTGAACAGGGGGGATACGCAGTATTTT.

The J gene is TRBJ2-1, the V gene TRBV3-1; 9 bases align to TRBD1. Germline-derived CDR1 and CDR2 are LGHDT and YNNKEL (reference sequence). The CDR3 totals 16 residues. After removal of 0 bases from V and 7 bases from J, the junction contained 7 bases not matched to a gene. CDR3 region: CASSQDLGTGYNEQFF. CDR3 DNA sequence: TGTGCCAGCAGCCAAGATCTCGGGACAGGGTATAATGAGCAGTTCTTC.

This clonotype was picked up many times. This chain's CDR3 is CSVGTGTYNEQFF. In DNA form, the CDR3 reads TGCAGCGTTGGGACAGGGACTTACAATGAGCAGTTCTTC. The V call is TRBV29-1, the J call TRBJ2-1, with 8 bases matching TRBD1. This CDR3 has 13 amino acids. The ends lost 4 bases at V and 4 bases at J; junction bases unmatched: 3. Germline CDR1 reads SQVTM; CDR2 reads ANQGSEA.

V and J are TRBV27 and TRBJ2-3, with 11 bases identical to TRBD2. The CDR3 runs to 19 residues. CDR1 and CDR2 from the germline V gene are MNHEY and SMNVEV (reference sequence). Trimming cost V 8 bases and J 0 bases; bases outside gene matches: 16. The CDR3 spells CASRPPGLAALSSTDTQYF. The CDR3 DNA follows: TGTGCCAGCCGACCCCCGGGACTAGCGGCGCTCTCGAGCACAGATACGCAGTATTTT.

This clonotype was observed at least ten times. The chain has TRBV7-2 and TRBJ2-7; TRBD1 agrees at 7 bases. Trimming at V came to 1 base and at J to 9 bases, leaving 9 bases not matched to a gene. This CDR3 has 14 amino acids. From germline, CDR1 is SGHTA and CDR2 FQGNSA. The CDR3 nucleotides are TGTGCCAGCAGCTTAGTTGGGACAGCAATGTCGCAGTACGTC. Its protein product is CASSLVGTAMSQYV.

The rearrangement links TRBV6-1 to TRBJ1-1; no reliable D call. Germline CDR1 reads MNHNS; CDR2 reads SASEGT. The CDR3 is 14 amino acids. The V gene lost 8 bases and the J gene lost 0 bases, with 13 bases spanning the gap. The CDR3 DNA reads as TGTGCCAGCCAACGCGACGGGTTGAACACTGAAGCTTTCTTT. Protein product: CASQRDGLNTEAFF.

This clonotype was observed a few times. V usage is TRBV12-3 or TRBV12-4 and J usage is TRBJ2-4; 7 positions match TRBD1. V dropped 4 bases and J dropped 8; count of bases not matched to a gene: 11. The CDR3 has 15 residues. The chain's CDR3 is CASSSTSGQWDIQYF. DNA of the CDR3: TGTGCCAGCAGTTCTACCTCGGGACAGTGGGACATTCAGTACTTC.

The count of this clonotype is one. The rearrangement links TRBV5-6 to TRBJ2-1, with a tentative D call TRBD1 (5 bases). Germline V gene lookup returns CDR1 SGHDT and CDR2 YYEEEE. The V and J ends lost 8 bases and 4 bases respectively, with 22 bases between them. The CDR3 has 16 residues. The chain's CDR3 is CARSPGPSCLYNEQFF. DNA of the CDR3: TGTGCCAGGAGCCCAGGGCCCAGCTGCTTATACAATGAGCAGTTCTTC.